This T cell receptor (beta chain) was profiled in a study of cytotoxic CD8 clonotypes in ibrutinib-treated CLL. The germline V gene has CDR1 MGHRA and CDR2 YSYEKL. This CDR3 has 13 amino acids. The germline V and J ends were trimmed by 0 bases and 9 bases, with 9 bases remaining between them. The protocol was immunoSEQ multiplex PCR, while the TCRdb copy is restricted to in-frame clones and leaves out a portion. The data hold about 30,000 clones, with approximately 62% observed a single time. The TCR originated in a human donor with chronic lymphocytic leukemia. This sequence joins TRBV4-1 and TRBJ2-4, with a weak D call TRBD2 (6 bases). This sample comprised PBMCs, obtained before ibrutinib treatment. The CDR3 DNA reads TGCGCCAGCAGCCAAGATCAGGGAGGCATTCAGTACTTC. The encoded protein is CASSQDQGGIQYF.